These 21 T cell receptor beta chains were all obtained from the same sample, sequenced in a study of Graves' ophthalmopathy and Graves' hyperthyroidism. RNA transcripts were the source from which TCR beta CDR3 regions were amplified. Amplification began with first-round RT-PCR using HTBI primers, then second-round multiplex PCR was performed. TCRdb processed the multiplex PCR reads anew with MiXCR; each CDR3 protein has one entry. The sample shows just over 600,000 distinct CDR3 sequences, approximately 22% of them seen only once. Sequencing used peripheral blood. The source is a young woman with stable Graves' hyperthyroidism. Some clones in this sample may be carry-over from other donors' samples.

The chain links TRBV4-2 to TRBJ2-7; the D gene is possibly TRBD2 (6 bases). The ends were cut back, 0 bases at V and 2 bases at J, with 11 bases in the middle. The germline V gene encodes CDR1 LGHNA and CDR2 YNFKEQ. The CDR3 totals 15 residues. CDR3 residues: CASSQEGTGAYEQYF. The DNA for the CDR3 is TGTGCCAGCAGCCAAGAAGGGACGGGGGCCTACGAGCAGTACTTC.

This clonotype showed up just a few times. CDR3 DNA: TGTGCCAGCAGTTTTGGGACAGGCCTAGATCAGCCCCAGCATTTT. Translation: CASSFGTGLDQPQHF. The J gene is TRBJ1-5, the V gene TRBV27, with 8 positions matching TRBD1. The CDR3 is 15 amino acids. Per the germline V gene, CDR1 is MNHEY and CDR2 is SMNVEV (reference sequence). J lost 5 bases, V lost 3 bases, and 6 bases had no gene match.

This chain connects TRBV19 to TRBJ2-7; tentatively, D is TRBD2 (5 bases). Trimming cost V 4 bases and J 6 bases, with 16 bases left between them. The CDR3 spans 14 residues. CDR1 LNHDA and CDR2 SQIVND come from the germline V gene (reference sequence). DNA of the CDR3: TGTGCCAGTAGTAGCGGCAGGAGGCTTGGCGAGCAGTACTTC. Its protein product is CASSSGRRLGEQYF.

This clonotype has only a few counts. The genes are TRBV11-2 and TRBJ1-1; D not certain. Trimming took off 0 bases at V and 4 bases at J, with 9 bases between the two ends. Germline V gene sequence: CDR1 SGHAT, CDR2 FQNNGV. This CDR3 has 14 amino acids. Here the CDR3 DNA reads TGTGCCAGCAGCTTAGAGGATGTATCCACTGAAGCTTTCTTT. Its translation is CASSLEDVSTEAFF.

This clonotype showed up many times. The chain has TRBV11-2 and TRBJ2-7, with D perhaps TRBD1 (6 bases). CDR1 is SGHAT, CDR2 FQNNGV, per germline. The CDR3 loop spans 15 amino acids. Between the trimmed V and J ends, which lost 2 bases and 4 bases, there was a span of 15 bases. CDR3: CASSLIQGYPYEQYF. CDR3 coding DNA: TGTGCCAGCAGCTTAATACAGGGATACCCTTACGAGCAGTACTTC.

The chain couples TRBV7-3 to TRBJ2-5; maybe TRBD1 (6 bases). Germline CDR1 and CDR2: SGHTA and FQGTGA. V dropped 5 bases and J dropped 7 bases, with 14 bases sitting between them. This CDR3 region has 13 residues. CDR3 coding DNA: TGTGCCAGCAGCCAGGGGCAGGGCGGGACCCAGTACTTC. Translated: CASSQGQGGTQYF. Together with reference TRBV7-3 and TRBJ2-5, the CDR3 gives the full variable domain: GAGVSQTPSNKVTEKGKYVELRCDPISGHTALYWYRQSLGQGPEFLIYFQGTGAADDSGLPNDRFFAVRPEGSVSTLKIQRTERGDSAVYLCASSQGQGGTQYFGPGTRLLVL.

This clonotype was counted many times. The chain joins TRBV29-1 to TRBJ1-2; D is perhaps TRBD1 (6 bases). Trimming removed 4 bases at V and 0 bases at J, with 12 bases between. Germline loops: CDR1 SQVTM, CDR2 ANQGSEA. The CDR3 is 14 amino acids. Here the CDR3 reads CSVGDTRANYGYTF. In nucleotides, the CDR3 is TGCAGCGTTGGGGACACCAGGGCTAACTATGGCTACACCTTC.

The sample holds many counts of this clonotype. This rearrangement joins TRBV6-4 to TRBJ2-2; 10 bases line up with TRBD2. Per germline, CDR1 MRHNA and CDR2 SNTAGT. With V trimmed by 5 bases and J by 6 bases, 15 bases remained unmatched. The CDR3 totals 18 residues. Here the CDR3 reads CASSTLTSGPRGAGELFF. The CDR3 DNA reads as TGTGCCAGCAGTACGCTGACTAGCGGGCCTCGAGGGGCCGGGGAGCTGTTTTTT.

This clonotype has at least ten counts. The rearrangement links TRBV12-3 or TRBV12-4 to TRBJ2-6; D is uncertain. There are 16 residues in the CDR3. Trimming removed 4 bases at V and 2 bases at J, with 12 bases between. The CDR3 DNA reads as TGTGCCAGCAGTTCTAAGGGTAAGGCTGGGGCCAACGTCCTGACTTTC. Translating gives CASSSKGKAGANVLTF.

At least ten counts were recorded for this clonotype. The CDR3 region has the DNA TGTGCCAGCACCTCTAGGGGCCCCAATTGGGAGACCCAGTACTTC. Residues: CASTSRGPNWETQYF. The chain joins TRBV12-3 or TRBV12-4 to TRBJ2-5; possibly TRBD1 for D (5 bases). V gave up 7 bases and J gave up 5 bases, with 20 bases separating them. CDR3 size: 15 residues.

This clonotype was found a few times. The V and J genes are TRBV20-1 and TRBJ1-5, with 7 positions matching TRBD1. The CDR3 spans 14 residues. The germline CDR1 and CDR2 sequences are DFQATT and SNEGSKA (reference sequence). J lost 6 bases, V lost 0 bases, and 5 bases had no gene match. CDR3: CSARDEGGGQPQHF. The CDR3 DNA is TGCAGTGCTAGAGATGAAGGGGGCGGTCAGCCCCAGCATTTT.

The chain combines TRBV6-2 or TRBV6-3 with TRBJ2-2, with 11 positions matching TRBD2. J was trimmed by 1 base and V by 5 bases; bases with no gene match: 12. Germline V gene sequence: CDR1 MNHEY, CDR2 SVGEGT. The CDR3 is 19 residues long. The CDR3 loop is CASSLRGSGRAVNTGELFF. CDR3 nucleotides: TGTGCCAGCAGTCTTCGGGGTAGCGGGAGGGCGGTGAACACCGGGGAGCTGTTTTTT.

This clonotype was seen a few times. The gene calls are TRBV30 and TRBJ2-7, with D possibly being TRBD2 (5 bases). V was shortened by 0 bases and J by 3 bases, with 9 bases between the two germline ends. Germline V gene data show CDR1 as GTSNPN and CDR2 as SVGIG (reference sequence). This CDR3 has 13 residues. The CDR3 DNA is TGTGCCTGGAGTGTCCGCAGCGGCTACGAGCAGTACTTC. The encoded protein is CAWSVRSGYEQYF.

The chain is built from TRBV7-6 and TRBJ2-7; unclear D gene. CDR3 size: 14 residues. V was cut by 0 bases and J by 3 bases, with 9 bases left in between. Germline V gene lookup returns CDR1 SGHVS and CDR2 FNYEAQ. The CDR3 is CASSLAGRIYEQYF. For the CDR3, the DNA is TGTGCCAGCAGCTTAGCGGGCAGAATCTACGAGCAGTACTTC.

The chain uses TRBV11-3 and TRBJ2-5; perhaps TRBD1 as D (6 bases). The ends were cut back, 6 bases at V and 2 bases at J, with 10 bases in the middle. Germline V lookup: CDR1 SGHNT, CDR2 YENEEA. This CDR3 has 13 residues. The CDR3 DNA follows: TGTGCCAGCAGACAGGGTTCTCAAGAGACCCAGTACTTC. This gives the protein CASRQGSQETQYF.

This clonotype showed up many times. The chain employs TRBV18 and TRBJ1-1, with D uncertain. The germline CDR1 and CDR2 sequences are KGHSH and LQKENI. Trimming removed 5 bases at V and 2 bases at J, with 9 bases between. This CDR3 is built from 13 residues. CDR3 nucleotide sequence: TGTGCCAGCTCATTAAACAAAAACACTGAAGCTTTCTTT. It is translated as CASSLNKNTEAFF.

This clonotype was detected ten times or more. CDR3 loop: CASSEGEQTWYYGYTF. CDR3 bases: TGTGCCAGCAGTGAAGGAGAACAGACCTGGTACTATGGCTACACCTTC. The gene calls are TRBV6-1 and TRBJ1-2, with no clear D. Germline CDR1 MNHNS, CDR2 SASEGT. Trimming left V 1 base short and J 3 bases short, with 15 bases between. The CDR3 is 16 amino acids.

The chain links TRBV2 to TRBJ1-1; no definite D call. The germline V gene encodes CDR1 SNHLY and CDR2 FYNNEI. Trimming pared 5 bases from V and 6 bases from J, leaving 16 bases between. The CDR3 sequence is 14 residues long. CDR3: CASSSHTALAEAFF. The CDR3 nucleotides are TGTGCCAGCAGTTCCCATACAGCGTTGGCTGAAGCTTTCTTT.

V and J are TRBV11-2 and TRBJ2-7; perhaps TRBD1 as D (6 bases). The CDR3 has 13 amino acids. V was pared by 4 bases and J by 3 bases, with 10 bases between. Per germline, CDR1 SGHAT and CDR2 FQNNGV. CDR3 in amino acids: CASSSWTVYEQYF. The CDR3 DNA follows: TGTGCCAGCAGCTCCTGGACAGTCTACGAGCAGTACTTC. The full variable domain, in which reference TRBV11-2 and TRBJ2-7 provide the parts outside the CDR3, is EAGVAQSPRYKIIEKRQSVAFWCNPISGHATLYWYQQILGQGPKLLIQFQNNGVVDDSQLPKDRFSAERLKGVDSTLKIQPAKLEDSAVYLCASSSWTVYEQYFGPGTRLTVT.

This clonotype was recorded at least ten times. The chain carries TRBV27 and TRBJ2-6; 7 nucleotides agree with TRBD1. V lost 4 bases to trimming and J lost 0 bases; unmatched junction nucleotides: 9. CDR1 and CDR2 from the germline V gene are MNHEY and SMNVEV (reference sequence). The CDR3 runs 18 residues. The CDR3 nucleotides are TGTGCCAGCAGTTCCAAGGACAGGTTGAGCTCTGGGGCCAACGTCCTGACTTTC. This sequence encodes CASSSKDRLSSGANVLTF. The full variable domain, completed using reference TRBV27 and TRBJ2-6, is EAQVTQNPRYLITVTGKKLTVTCSQNMNHEYMSWYRQDPGLGLRQIYYSMNVEVTDKGDVPEGYKVSRKEKRNFPLILESPSPNQTSLYFCASSSKDRLSSGANVLTFGAGSRLTVL.

The V gene is TRBV6-2 or TRBV6-3, the J gene TRBJ2-7; 9 bases line up with TRBD1. This CDR3 has 17 residues. Trimming took 0 bases from V and 1 from J; bases not matched to a gene: 7. Germline V gene data show CDR1 as MNHEY and CDR2 as SVGEGT. The chain's CDR3 is CASSYSSDRGISYEQYF. DNA of the CDR3: TGTGCCAGCAGTTACTCGTCGGACAGGGGAATATCCTACGAGCAGTACTTC.